Sequencing of this TCR beta chain was carried out in a study of blood T cell repertoires in COVID-19. Original processing notes: Researchers report that nucleated cell counts were estimated from reference gene primer amplification. The assay was immunoSEQ multiplex PCR, and TCRdb's table has in-frame clones only and misses some. That table supplies the V and J calls and clone size; D and trimming were determined from the DNA. The sample contains fewer than 250,000 clones, 82% of which appear only once. Germline V gene sequence: CDR1 KGHSH, CDR2 LQKENI. Trimming left V 5 bases short and J 0 bases short, with 17 bases between. The CDR3 length is 16 residues.

The TCR comes from a woman aged 35 to 49 with acute or convalescent COVID-19. Sequencing input: peripheral blood. This chain uses TRBV18 with TRBJ2-7, with D tentatively TRBD1 (6 bases). The CDR3 coding sequence is TGTGCCAGCTCAGCCGAGACAGGCAGCCCCTCCTACGAGCAGTACTTC. As protein: CASSAETGSPSYEQYF.